Listed below are T cell receptor beta chains from one sample, sequenced in a study of blood T cells in healthy people across ages. TCRdb passed the 5' RACE reads through MiXCR, listing each CDR3 protein once. The table shows roughly 1.9 million distinct CDR3 sequences, with roughly two fifths occurring only once. Sequencing was performed on blood. Receptor source: a human donor in good health. Each CDR3 is given with its conserved first and last residue. A D gene is named only where the DNA matches it firmly. Clone size is not always given. Where it is, it says once, few, many or a class for expanded clones.

CDR3 DNA: TGTGCCAGCAGCTTACTTGCAGAGTACGGGGGCCCCTACGAGCAGTACTTC
CDR3 protein: CASSLLAEYGGPYEQYF
clone size: -
D gene: -
V gene: TRBV13
J gene: TRBJ2-7

CDR3 DNA: TGTTCCAGCAGTGGACAGTACGAGCAGTACTTC
CDR3 protein: CSSSGQYEQYF
clone size: -
D gene: -
V gene: TRBV6-5
J gene: TRBJ2-7

CDR3 DNA: TGTGCCAGCAGCTGCAGGCAGGGTGTCGAAGAGCAGTACTTC
CDR3 protein: CASSCRQGVEEQYF
clone size: -
D gene: -
V gene: TRBV5-6
J gene: TRBJ2-7

CDR3 DNA: TGCGCCAGCAGTTTCCGACAGACCACCTACGAGCAGTACTTC
CDR3 protein: CASSFRQTTYEQYF
clone size: few
D gene: -
V gene: TRBV28
J gene: TRBJ2-7

CDR3 DNA: TGTGCCAGCAGACAGACAGGGCCTCAGCCCCAGCATTTT
CDR3 protein: CASRQTGPQPQHF
clone size: -
D gene: TRBD1
V gene: TRBV6-2/TRBV6-3
J gene: TRBJ1-5

CDR3 DNA: TGCGCCAGCAGCCATTCCGGGACAGGGTTGGGTGAGCAGTTCTTC
CDR3 protein: CASSHSGTGLGEQFF
clone size: few
D gene: TRBD1
V gene: TRBV4-1
J gene: TRBJ2-1

CDR3 DNA: TGCAGTGGGACAGGGTTGGACACTGAAGCTTTCTTT
CDR3 protein: CSGTGLDTEAFF
clone size: few
D gene: TRBD1
V gene: TRBV20-1
J gene: TRBJ1-1

CDR3 DNA: TGTGCCAGCAGCCAGATGGGGACGTCCCACTACGAGCAGTACTTC
CDR3 protein: CASSQMGTSHYEQYF
clone size: -
D gene: -
V gene: TRBV14
J gene: TRBJ2-7

CDR3 DNA: TGTGCCGGCAGCCCAGGGGACGGATATGGCTACACCTTC
CDR3 protein: CAGSPGDGYGYTF
clone size: -
D gene: -
V gene: TRBV7-6
J gene: TRBJ1-2

CDR3 DNA: TGTGCCGGCAGCTTAGGGGCCTTTCGGGCCAACGTCCTGACTTTC
CDR3 protein: CAGSLGAFRANVLTF
clone size: -
D gene: -
V gene: TRBV7-2
J gene: TRBJ2-6

CDR3 DNA: TGTGCCAGCAGCTTAGGGTCCGGGACAGGGGAGAATCAGCCCCAGCATTTT
CDR3 protein: CASSLGSGTGENQPQHF
clone size: -
D gene: TRBD1
V gene: TRBV7-9
J gene: TRBJ1-5

CDR3 DNA: TGTGCCAGCAGCTTTGGACTTTACCAAGAGACCCAGTACTTC
CDR3 protein: CASSFGLYQETQYF
clone size: few
D gene: -
V gene: TRBV5-6
J gene: TRBJ2-5

CDR3 DNA: TGCGCCAGCAGCCAAGATCCGGGAACAGGGAGCTCCTACGAGCAGTACTTC
CDR3 protein: CASSQDPGTGSSYEQYF
clone size: -
D gene: -
V gene: TRBV4-3
J gene: TRBJ2-7

CDR3 DNA: TGTGCCAGCAGCCACGGACGGGTGAACACTGAAGCTTTCTTT
CDR3 protein: CASSHGRVNTEAFF
clone size: -
D gene: -
V gene: TRBV5-5
J gene: TRBJ1-1

CDR3 DNA: TGTGCCAGCAGTCCCAACAGGGGGCCATATGGCTACACCTTC
CDR3 protein: CASSPNRGPYGYTF
clone size: few
D gene: TRBD1
V gene: TRBV28
J gene: TRBJ1-2

CDR3 DNA: TGTGCCAGCAGGCCACAGGGACTTGCAACTAATGAAAAACGGTTTTTT
CDR3 protein: CASRPQGLATNEKRFF
clone size: once
D gene: -
V gene: TRBV6-6
J gene: TRBJ1-4

CDR3 DNA: TGTGCCATCAGTGAAGGCAGATTCGACCAAGAGACCCAGTACTTC
CDR3 protein: CAISEGRFDQETQYF
clone size: many
D gene: -
V gene: TRBV10-3
J gene: TRBJ2-5

CDR3 DNA: TGTGCCATCAGTCGGACAGCGACTGGTAACTATGGCTACACCTTC
CDR3 protein: CAISRTATGNYGYTF
clone size: few
D gene: -
V gene: TRBV10-3
J gene: TRBJ1-2

CDR3 DNA: TGTGCCGGCAGCGTAGTTGCTCTAGGGGAGGCCCGACTTAATGAGCAGTTCTTC
CDR3 protein: CAGSVVALGEARLNEQFF
clone size: -
D gene: -
V gene: TRBV9
J gene: TRBJ2-1

CDR3 DNA: TGCGCCAGCAGCTTGCTTACCGGGGGGGCGACAGATACGCAGTATTTT
CDR3 protein: CASSLLTGGATDTQYF
clone size: -
D gene: TRBD2
V gene: TRBV5-1
J gene: TRBJ2-3

CDR3 DNA: TGTGCCAGCAGTTACGGACAGGGCCCCAGGAGAGGAAATTCACCCCTCCACTTT
CDR3 protein: CASSYGQGPRRGNSPLHF
clone size: -
D gene: TRBD1
V gene: TRBV6-5
J gene: TRBJ1-6

CDR3 DNA: TGTGCCAGCAGTTACGTACTAGCGGGGGGCGAAGAGACCCAGTACTTC
CDR3 protein: CASSYVLAGGEETQYF
clone size: -
D gene: TRBD2
V gene: TRBV6-5
J gene: TRBJ2-5

CDR3 DNA: TGTGCCAGCAGCCGCGGACACGTCCAAGAGACCCAGTACTTC
CDR3 protein: CASSRGHVQETQYF
clone size: few
D gene: -
V gene: TRBV7-2
J gene: TRBJ2-5

CDR3 DNA: TGCGCCAGCAGCTTGGCCGAGACTAGCGGGGGCTATGAGCAGTTCTTC
CDR3 protein: CASSLAETSGGYEQFF
clone size: -
D gene: TRBD2
V gene: TRBV5-1
J gene: TRBJ2-1

CDR3 DNA: TGTGCCAGCACCTTTACAAATGGGGAGCTGTTTTTT
CDR3 protein: CASTFTNGELFF
clone size: -
D gene: -
V gene: TRBV7-2
J gene: TRBJ2-2

CDR3 DNA: TGTGCCAGCAGCGTTGGGGAGGGTCTGGGCAATGAGCAGTTCTTC
CDR3 protein: CASSVGEGLGNEQFF
clone size: -
D gene: TRBD2
V gene: TRBV9
J gene: TRBJ2-1

CDR3 DNA: TGTGCCAGCAGTTTTTGGCGGGGAATAAGCACAGATACGCAGTATTTT
CDR3 protein: CASSFWRGISTDTQYF
clone size: -
D gene: -
V gene: TRBV12-3/TRBV12-4
J gene: TRBJ2-3

CDR3 DNA: TGTGCCACCAGCAGAGGCGGGGCGCGGGGGCCACAAGAGACCCAGTACTTC
CDR3 protein: CATSRGGARGPQETQYF
clone size: -
D gene: -
V gene: TRBV15
J gene: TRBJ2-5

CDR3 DNA: TGTGCCAGCAGCTCTGGAAGGGCCTACGAGCAGTACTTC
CDR3 protein: CASSSGRAYEQYF
clone size: many
D gene: -
V gene: TRBV7-9
J gene: TRBJ2-7

CDR3 DNA: TGTGCCAGCAACCTCGGACTCTTCATGGATACGCAGTATTTT
CDR3 protein: CASNLGLFMDTQYF
clone size: -
D gene: -
V gene: TRBV7-2
J gene: TRBJ2-3

CDR3 DNA: TGTGCCAGCAGCCCTGCCTACAACTTGTACACTGAAGCTTTCTTT
CDR3 protein: CASSPAYNLYTEAFF
clone size: -
D gene: -
V gene: TRBV7-2
J gene: TRBJ1-1

CDR3 DNA: TGCGCCAGCAGCGGAGGACTAGGGGACAGTACGCAGTATTTT
CDR3 protein: CASSGGLGDSTQYF
clone size: few
D gene: -
V gene: TRBV4-1
J gene: TRBJ2-3

CDR3 DNA: TGCAGCGTTGGGGCAGGGGAGAACTATGGCTACACCTTC
CDR3 protein: CSVGAGENYGYTF
clone size: -
D gene: -
V gene: TRBV29-1
J gene: TRBJ1-2

CDR3 DNA: TGTGCCAGCAGCCGACAGGTCGATACGCAGTATTTT
CDR3 protein: CASSRQVDTQYF
clone size: -
D gene: -
V gene: TRBV12-3/TRBV12-4
J gene: TRBJ2-3

CDR3 DNA: TGCAGTGCTAGAGATGGGGGTAGGGGTCGCACAGATACGCAGTATTTT
CDR3 protein: CSARDGGRGRTDTQYF
clone size: once
D gene: -
V gene: TRBV20-1
J gene: TRBJ2-3

CDR3 DNA: TGTGCCAGCAGTTTATTTGGCGGGGGGGCCCCAAAGGAGACCCAGTACTTC
CDR3 protein: CASSLFGGGAPKETQYF
clone size: few
D gene: TRBD2
V gene: TRBV27
J gene: TRBJ2-5

CDR3 DNA: TGTGCCAGCAGTCCAACCCCGGGGGCAGGGGGCCAATATGGCTACACCTTC
CDR3 protein: CASSPTPGAGGQYGYTF
clone size: -
D gene: TRBD1
V gene: TRBV6-6
J gene: TRBJ1-2

CDR3 DNA: TGCAGCGACTCGGACAGGGGGGAGTTTAACTATGGCTACACCTTC
CDR3 protein: CSDSDRGEFNYGYTF
clone size: few
D gene: TRBD1
V gene: TRBV29-1
J gene: TRBJ1-2

CDR3 DNA: TGTGCCAGCAGTCTTAGCGGAAACTACAATGAGCAGTTCTTC
CDR3 protein: CASSLSGNYNEQFF
clone size: many
D gene: -
V gene: TRBV12-3/TRBV12-4
J gene: TRBJ2-1

CDR3 DNA: TGTGCCAGCAGCCAAGATTGGGAGCGGGGTTCAGGGGAGACCCAGTACTTC
CDR3 protein: CASSQDWERGSGETQYF
clone size: -
D gene: TRBD2
V gene: TRBV4-2
J gene: TRBJ2-5

CDR3 DNA: TGTGCCAGCAGGTCTGGGGACAGCTTAAAACTGACTTTC
CDR3 protein: CASRSGDSLKLTF
clone size: -
D gene: TRBD1
V gene: TRBV7-2
J gene: TRBJ2-6

CDR3 DNA: TGTGCCAGCAGTTTTTCCTCACAGGTTCGCACTGAAGCTTTCTTT
CDR3 protein: CASSFSSQVRTEAFF
clone size: -
D gene: -
V gene: TRBV27
J gene: TRBJ1-1

CDR3 DNA: TGTGCCAGCAGGCAATCAACAGGGGGAGAGCAGTACTTC
CDR3 protein: CASRQSTGGEQYF
clone size: -
D gene: TRBD1
V gene: TRBV12-3/TRBV12-4
J gene: TRBJ2-7

CDR3 DNA: TGTGCCAGCAGCCGAACGGGACGATTCCCGAACTACAATGAGCAGTTCTTC
CDR3 protein: CASSRTGRFPNYNEQFF
clone size: few
D gene: -
V gene: TRBV7-2
J gene: TRBJ2-1

CDR3 DNA: TGCAGTGCCGGCTCGGAAGCTAACTATGGCTACACCTTC
CDR3 protein: CSAGSEANYGYTF
clone size: -
D gene: -
V gene: TRBV20-1
J gene: TRBJ1-2

CDR3 DNA: TGTGCCAGCAGCGAAAGCGGGGGGGCGGACATTCAGTACTTC
CDR3 protein: CASSESGGADIQYF
clone size: -
D gene: TRBD2
V gene: TRBV9
J gene: TRBJ2-4

CDR3 DNA: TGTGCCAGCAGCTTGGAGTTCCCGTCTAACTATGGCTACACCTTC
CDR3 protein: CASSLEFPSNYGYTF
clone size: few
D gene: -
V gene: TRBV7-9
J gene: TRBJ1-2

CDR3 DNA: TGTGCCACCAGTGACATTGGACAGGCGCAGCCCCAGCATTTT
CDR3 protein: CATSDIGQAQPQHF
clone size: -
D gene: TRBD1
V gene: TRBV24-1
J gene: TRBJ1-5

CDR3 DNA: TGTGCCAGCAACCCGGGGACAGGGGGCACCGGGGAGCTGTTTTTT
CDR3 protein: CASNPGTGGTGELFF
clone size: -
D gene: TRBD1
V gene: TRBV6-5
J gene: TRBJ2-2

CDR3 DNA: TGTGCCAGCAGTTCCGGACAGGTTAACACTGAAGCTTTCTTT
CDR3 protein: CASSSGQVNTEAFF
clone size: -
D gene: TRBD1
V gene: TRBV27
J gene: TRBJ1-1

CDR3 DNA: TGTGCTAGTGGTTTGGGAGCGATTGTTTCGGCTGAAAAACTGTTTTTT
CDR3 protein: CASGLGAIVSAEKLFF
clone size: -
D gene: -
V gene: TRBV12-5
J gene: TRBJ1-4

CDR3 DNA: TGCAGTGCTAGGCCGCCGGGACTAGCGGGGGACAATGAGCAGTTCTTC
CDR3 protein: CSARPPGLAGDNEQFF
clone size: -
D gene: TRBD2
V gene: TRBV20-1
J gene: TRBJ2-1

CDR3 DNA: TGTGCCAGCAGTGAGGGCCCAGGGAACCAAGAGACCCAGTACTTC
CDR3 protein: CASSEGPGNQETQYF
clone size: few
D gene: -
V gene: TRBV2
J gene: TRBJ2-5

CDR3 DNA: TGTGCCACCCGACGGACAGGGGTGACAGATACGCAGTATTTT
CDR3 protein: CATRRTGVTDTQYF
clone size: few
D gene: TRBD1
V gene: TRBV24-1
J gene: TRBJ2-3

CDR3 DNA: TGTGCCAGCAGCCTTGGGTACAGGCCCCACGAGCAGTACTTC
CDR3 protein: CASSLGYRPHEQYF
clone size: -
D gene: -
V gene: TRBV7-9
J gene: TRBJ2-7